This T cell receptor (beta chain) was recovered during a study of blood T cell repertoires in COVID-19. Study details: Sites in the United States, Italy and Spain provided acute and convalescent COVID-19 samples.

Germline V gene sequence: CDR1 SQVTM, CDR2 ANQGSEA. The V end was cut by 0 bases, the J end by 1 base, with 9 bases between. This CDR3 region has 14 residues. Authors' data handling: Researchers report that nucleated cell counts were estimated from reference gene primer amplification. The table came from immunoSEQ multiplex PCR; TCRdb's copy has only in-frame clones and leaves some out. D and trimming were read from the DNA, whereas the V and J calls and clone size are those reported in that table. This table has about 200,000 clones, about three quarters appearing once. The sequenced material came from peripheral blood. This TCR came from a woman aged 65 to 85 with acute or convalescent COVID-19. This rearrangement joins TRBV29-1 to TRBJ1-1; D is perhaps TRBD1 (5 bases). CDR3 amino acids: CSVEETTGNTEAFF. CDR3 coding DNA: TGCAGCGTTGAAGAAACCACAGGGAACACTGAAGCTTTCTTT.